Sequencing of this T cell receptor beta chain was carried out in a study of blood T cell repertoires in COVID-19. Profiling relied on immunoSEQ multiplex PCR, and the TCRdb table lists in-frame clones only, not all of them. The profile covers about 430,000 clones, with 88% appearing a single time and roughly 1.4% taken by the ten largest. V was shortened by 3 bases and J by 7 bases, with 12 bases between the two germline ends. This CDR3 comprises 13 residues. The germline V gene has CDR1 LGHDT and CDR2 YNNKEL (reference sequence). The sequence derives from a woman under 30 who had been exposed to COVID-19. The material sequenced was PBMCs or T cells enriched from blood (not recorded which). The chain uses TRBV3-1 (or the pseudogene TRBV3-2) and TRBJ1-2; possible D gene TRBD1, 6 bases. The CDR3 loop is CASSQAGVFGYTF. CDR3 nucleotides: TGTGCCAGCAGCCAGGCAGGGGTGTTTGGCTACACCTTC.